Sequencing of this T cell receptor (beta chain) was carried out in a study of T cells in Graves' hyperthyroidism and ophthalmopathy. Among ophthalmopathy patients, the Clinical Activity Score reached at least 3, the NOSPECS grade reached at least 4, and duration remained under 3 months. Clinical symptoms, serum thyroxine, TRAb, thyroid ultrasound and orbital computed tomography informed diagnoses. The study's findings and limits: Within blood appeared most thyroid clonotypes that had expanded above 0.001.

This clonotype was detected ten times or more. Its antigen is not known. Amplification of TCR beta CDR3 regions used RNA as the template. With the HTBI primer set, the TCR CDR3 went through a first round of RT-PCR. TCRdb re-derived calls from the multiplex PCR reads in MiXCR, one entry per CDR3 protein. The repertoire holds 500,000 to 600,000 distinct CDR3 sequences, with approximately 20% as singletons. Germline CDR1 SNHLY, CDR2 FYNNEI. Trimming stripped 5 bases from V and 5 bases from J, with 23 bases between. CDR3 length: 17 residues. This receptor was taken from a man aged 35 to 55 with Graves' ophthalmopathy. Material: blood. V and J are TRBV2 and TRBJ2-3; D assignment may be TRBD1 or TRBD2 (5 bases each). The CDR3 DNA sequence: TGTGCCAGCAGTTACTTCAACCCGGGACGTGCAAGAGATACGCAGTATTTT. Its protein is CASSYFNPGRARDTQYF. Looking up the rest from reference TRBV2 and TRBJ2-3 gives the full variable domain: EPEVTQTPSHQVTQMGQEVILRCVPISNHLYFYWYRQILGQKVEFLVSFYNNEISEKSEIFDDQFSVERPDGSNFTLKIRSTKLEDSAMYFCASSYFNPGRARDTQYFGPGTRLTVL.